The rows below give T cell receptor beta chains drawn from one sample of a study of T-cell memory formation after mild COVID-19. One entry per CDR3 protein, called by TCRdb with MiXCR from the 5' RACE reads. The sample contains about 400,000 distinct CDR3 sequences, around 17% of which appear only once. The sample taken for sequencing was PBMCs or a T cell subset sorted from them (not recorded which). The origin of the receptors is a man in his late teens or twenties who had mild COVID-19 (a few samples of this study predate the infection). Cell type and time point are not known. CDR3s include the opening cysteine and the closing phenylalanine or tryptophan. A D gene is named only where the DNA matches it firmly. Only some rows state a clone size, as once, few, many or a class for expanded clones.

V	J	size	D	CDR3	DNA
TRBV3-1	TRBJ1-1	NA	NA	CASSQAPGVAFF	TGTGCCAGCAGCCAAGCCCCAGGGGTCGCTTTCTTT
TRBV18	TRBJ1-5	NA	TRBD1	CASSPPGTDNQPQHF	TGTGCCAGCTCACCGCCAGGGACAGACAATCAGCCCCAGCATTTT
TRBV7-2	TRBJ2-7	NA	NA	CASSPQLLYEQYF	TGTGCCAGCAGCCCCCAGCTGTTATACGAGCAGTACTTC
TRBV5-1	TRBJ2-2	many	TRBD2	CASSGGLAGNTGELFF	TGCGCCAGCAGCGGGGGACTAGCGGGGAACACCGGGGAGCTGTTTTTT
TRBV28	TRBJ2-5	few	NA	CASSQRLLQETQYF	TGTGCCAGCAGCCAAAGGCTGCTCCAAGAGACCCAGTACTTC
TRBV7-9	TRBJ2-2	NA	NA	CASSLVAASATGEMFF	TGTGCCAGCAGCTTAGTGGCAGCATCTGCGACCGGGGAGATGTTTTTT
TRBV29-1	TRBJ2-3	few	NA	CSVDDSGTDTQYF	TGCAGCGTTGACGACAGCGGGACAGATACGCAGTATTTT
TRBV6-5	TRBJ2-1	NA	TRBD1	CASSRDRGVSYNEQFF	TGTGCCAGCAGTCGCGACAGGGGAGTATCCTACAATGAGCAGTTCTTC
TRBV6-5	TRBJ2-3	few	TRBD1	CASSNTGEGTDTQYF	TGTGCCAGCAGCAACACAGGGGAAGGCACAGATACGCAGTATTTT
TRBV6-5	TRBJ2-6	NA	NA	CASRVGPGSGANVLTF	TGTGCCAGCAGGGTGGGACCCGGCTCTGGGGCCAACGTCCTGACTTTC
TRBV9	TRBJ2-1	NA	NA	CASSVRGTPYNEQFF	TGTGCCAGCAGCGTGAGGGGGACCCCCTACAATGAGCAGTTCTTC
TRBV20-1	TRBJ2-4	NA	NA	CSARPSVAKNIQYF	TGCAGTGCAAGACCGTCTGTAGCCAAAAACATTCAGTACTTC
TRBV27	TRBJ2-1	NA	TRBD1	CASSGGQGPSYNEQFF	TGTGCCAGCAGTGGGGGACAGGGACCATCCTACAATGAGCAGTTCTTC
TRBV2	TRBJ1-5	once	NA	CASSGQPDQPQHF	TGTGCCAGCTCTGGACAGCCCGATCAGCCCCAGCATTTT
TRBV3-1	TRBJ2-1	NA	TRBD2	CASSRLAGGRYNEQFF	TGTGCCAGCAGCCGGCTAGCGGGGGGCCGATACAATGAGCAGTTCTTC
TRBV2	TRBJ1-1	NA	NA	CASSGLGNTEAFF	TGTGCCAGCAGTGGGTTGGGGAACACTGAAGCTTTCTTT
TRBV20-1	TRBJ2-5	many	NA	CSAPGGSGTGETQYF	TGCAGTGCTCCCGGGGGTAGCGGTACGGGGGAGACCCAGTACTTC
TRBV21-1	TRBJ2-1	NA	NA	CASSKPLLAESYNEQFF	TGTGCCAGCAGCAAACCCCTATTAGCGGAGTCCTACAATGAGCAGTTCTTC
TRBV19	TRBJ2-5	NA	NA	CASSIGRHLQETQYF	TGTGCCAGTAGTATAGGTCGCCACCTGCAAGAGACCCAGTACTTC
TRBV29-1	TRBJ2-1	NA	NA	CSVEDWLASSYNEQFF	TGCAGCGTTGAAGATTGGCTAGCGAGCTCCTACAATGAGCAGTTCTTC
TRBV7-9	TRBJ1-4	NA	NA	CASSLGGSRTEKLFF	TGTGCCAGCAGCTTAGGGGGGAGTCGAACTGAAAAACTGTTTTTT
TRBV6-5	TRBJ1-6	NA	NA	CASSYTPGSGPGSPLHF	TGTGCCAGCAGTTACACCCCGGGGTCAGGGCCTGGTTCACCCCTCCACTTT
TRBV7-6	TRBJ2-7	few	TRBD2	CASSLARGSSYEQYF	TGTGCCAGCAGCTTAGCGCGGGGGAGCTCCTACGAGCAGTACTTC
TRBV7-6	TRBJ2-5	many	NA	CASSLARTEQETQYF	TGTGCCAGCAGCTTAGCCAGGACCGAACAAGAGACCCAGTACTTC
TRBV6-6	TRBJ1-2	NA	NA	CASQKGDGYGYTF	TGTGCCAGCCAGAAGGGGGATGGCTATGGCTACACCTTC
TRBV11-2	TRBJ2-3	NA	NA	CASSRMASTDTQYF	TGTGCCAGCAGCCGTATGGCTAGCACAGATACGCAGTATTTT